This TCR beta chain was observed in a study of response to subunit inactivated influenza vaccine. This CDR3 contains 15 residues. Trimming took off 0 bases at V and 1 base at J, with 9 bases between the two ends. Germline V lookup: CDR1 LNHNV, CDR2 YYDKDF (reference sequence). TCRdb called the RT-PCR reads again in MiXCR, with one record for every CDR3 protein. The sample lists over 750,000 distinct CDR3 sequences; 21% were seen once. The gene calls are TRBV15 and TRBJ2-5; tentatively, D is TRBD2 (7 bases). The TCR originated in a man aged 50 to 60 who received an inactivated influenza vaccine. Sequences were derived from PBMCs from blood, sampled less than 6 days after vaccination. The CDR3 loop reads CATSREGGAQETQYF. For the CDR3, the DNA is TGTGCCACCAGCAGAGAGGGGGGGGCCCAAGAGACCCAGTACTTC.